Listed here are 18 T cell receptor beta chains from one sample, sequenced in a study of T-cell reconstitution after alpha-beta-depleted transplantation in children. The TCRbeta library was prepared with unique molecular identifiers. TCRdb analysed the PCR reads with MiXCR anew, one entry per CDR3 protein. The table has 610,000 or so distinct CDR3 sequences, 25% to 30% seen once. The sequenced sample was PBMCs, obtained before TCRalphabeta/CD19-depleted stem cell transplant. The origin of the receptors is a boy under two years old with Wiskott-Aldrich syndrome, due to receive a stem cell transplant.

The chain employs TRBV5-1 and TRBJ2-2; TRBD2 matches 8 bases. The CDR3 consists of 17 residues. Germline V gives CDR1 SGHRS, CDR2 YFSETQ. V lost 4 bases, J lost 2 bases, and 10 bases stayed unmatched. CDR3 coding DNA: TGCGCCAGCAGCACCGGACTAGCAGTTACAAACACCGGGGAGCTGTTTTTT. Its protein product is CASSTGLAVTNTGELFF.

The chain joins TRBV5-1 to TRBJ2-1, with TRBD2 matching 11 bases. The ends lost 0 bases at V and 6 bases at J; junction bases unmatched: 8. Per the germline V gene, CDR1 is SGHRS and CDR2 is YFSETQ. This CDR3 has 17 residues. The CDR3 coding sequence is TGCGCCAGCAGCTTGGGGGGACTAGCGGCCAATCTCAATGAGCAGTTCTTC. As protein: CASSLGGLAANLNEQFF.

This clonotype has a handful of counts. This chain joins TRBV9 and TRBJ2-4, with 9 nucleotides matching TRBD2. V was pared by 4 bases and J by 1 base, with 18 bases of the junction left unmatched. CDR3 length equals 20 residues. Germline CDR1 reads SGDLS; CDR2 reads YYNGEE. CDR3 in DNA: TGTGCCAGCAGCTCCACTGCCAGCGGGAGGCTGCCCTCGGCCAAAAACATTCAGTACTTC. Its protein product is CASSSTASGRLPSAKNIQYF.

The V gene is TRBV20-1, the J gene TRBJ1-1; D call uncertain. CDR3 length equals 15 residues. V gave up 0 bases and J gave up 3 bases, with 14 bases separating them. Germline V lookup: CDR1 DFQATT, CDR2 SNEGSKA (reference sequence). The CDR3 loop is CSARDPLGSYTEAFF. The CDR3 bases are TGCAGTGCTAGAGATCCCCTGGGGAGTTACACTGAAGCTTTCTTT.

The sample holds a few counts of this clonotype. This rearrangement joins TRBV9 to TRBJ1-2; unclear D gene. CDR3 length equals 13 residues. Germline assignment: CDR1 SGDLS and CDR2 YYNGEE. Trimming stripped 5 bases from V and 6 bases from J, with 14 bases between. The CDR3 spells CASSGGRRNGYTF. The CDR3 DNA follows: TGTGCCAGCAGTGGAGGACGGAGAAATGGCTACACCTTC.

This clonotype has a handful of counts. The rearrangement links TRBV12-3 or TRBV12-4 to TRBJ2-7, with 10 bases fitting TRBD1. Losses at the gene ends were 5 bases for V and 7 bases for J; bases not matched to a gene: 11. The CDR3 runs to 15 residues. CDR3 DNA: TGTGCCAGCAGTCGTAAAGGGACAGGGGATGGGGAGCAGTACTTC. This gives the protein CASSRKGTGDGEQYF.

The chain is built from TRBV7-9 and TRBJ2-2; 10 bases agree with TRBD2. The V segment lost 5 bases and the J segment 0 bases; nucleotides outside the gene matches: 6. The length of the CDR3 is 17 residues. Germline assignment: CDR1 SEHNR and CDR2 FQNEAQ (reference sequence). CDR3 DNA: TGTGCCAGCAGCCCAGAAAGCGGGAGGGCGAACACCGGGGAGCTGTTTTTT. It specifies CASSPESGRANTGELFF.

The chain couples TRBV12-3 or TRBV12-4 to TRBJ1-4; maybe TRBD1 (6 bases). This CDR3 spans 15 amino acids. V dropped 1 base and J dropped 6 bases, with 12 bases sitting between them. The CDR3 sequence is CASSLGQVGDEKLFF. The CDR3 bases are TGTGCCAGCAGTTTAGGACAGGTCGGGGATGAAAAACTGTTTTTT.

The chain couples TRBV7-2 to TRBJ1-1; perhaps TRBD1 as D (5 bases). Per the germline V gene, CDR1 is SGHTA and CDR2 is FQGNSA. The V and J ends lost 3 bases and 1 base respectively, with 12 bases between them. The CDR3 sequence is 15 residues long. The CDR3 nucleotides read TGTGCCAGCAGCTTCCTGGGACGGACGAACACTGAAGCTTTCTTT. Translation gives CASSFLGRTNTEAFF. The variable domain in full, with the rest retrieved from reference TRBV7-2 and TRBJ1-1, is GAGVSQSPSNKVTEKGKDVELRCDPISGHTALYWYRQSLGQGLEFLIYFQGNSAPDKSGLPSDRFSAERTGGSVSTLTIQRTQQEDSAVYLCASSFLGRTNTEAFFGQGTRLTVV.

The chain couples TRBV20-1 to TRBJ2-5; 7 bases line up with TRBD2. The length of the CDR3 is 11 residues. Germline-derived CDR1 and CDR2 are DFQATT and SNEGSKA (reference sequence). V dropped 7 bases and J dropped 5; count of bases not matched to a gene: 4. The CDR3 sequence is CSGTRAETQYF. In DNA, the CDR3 is TGCAGTGGGACTAGGGCTGAGACCCAGTACTTC.

The chain combines TRBV7-9 with TRBJ2-4, with 7 bases fitting TRBD2. The CDR3 is made up of 15 amino acids. Germline V gene sequence: CDR1 SEHNR, CDR2 FQNEAQ (reference sequence). V trimming: 1 base; J trimming: 8 bases; junction bases outside the gene matches: 8. The CDR3 region has the DNA TGTGCCAGCAGCTTAGTACTCGGACTAGTCTACATTCAGTACTTC. It yields the protein CASSLVLGLVYIQYF.

The V gene is TRBV21-1, the J gene TRBJ2-7; TRBD1, the table's D call, was not compared with the DNA. TRBV21-1 is labeled a pseudogene. The CDR3 consists of 17 residues. CDR3 loop: CASSSPRGSESSYEQYF. CDR3 nucleotide sequence: TGTGCCAGCAGCTCTCCCCGGGGCAGCGAAAGCTCCTACGAGCAGTACTTC.

This clonotype has more than one count but fewer than ten. The CDR3 DNA reads as TGTGCCAGCAGCTTAGGGATGTGGGAGACCCAGTACTTC. Translating gives CASSLGMWETQYF. The chain joins TRBV5-5 to TRBJ2-5, with D uncertain. Germline CDR1 reads SGHKS; CDR2 reads YYEKEE (reference sequence). V was pared by 2 bases and J by 5 bases, with 10 bases between. The CDR3 has 13 residues.

This clonotype was seen only a few times. The rearrangement joins TRBV5-1 to TRBJ2-3; D is unresolved. The germline CDR1 and CDR2 sequences are SGHRS and YFSETQ. The CDR3 covers 12 residues. V shed 2 bases and J shed 3 bases, with 4 bases lying between them. DNA of the CDR3: TGCGCCAGCAGCTTTAAAACAGATACGCAGTATTTT. Amino acid sequence: CASSFKTDTQYF. The whole variable domain, filled in from reference TRBV5-1 and TRBJ2-3, reads KAGVTQTPRYLIKTRGQQVTLSCSPISGHRSVSWYQQTPGQGLQFLFEYFSETQRNKGNFPGRFSGRQFSNSRSEMNVSTLELGDSALYLCASSFKTDTQYFGPGTRLTVL.

This clonotype came up a few times. J is TRBJ2-3 and V is TRBV5-1, with 8 bases that match TRBD2. CDR1 and CDR2 (germline): SGHRS, YFSETQ. J was trimmed by 4 bases and V by 0 bases; bases with no gene match: 7. This CDR3 is 16 amino acids long. The CDR3: CASSLVGTRSADTQYF. The CDR3 coding sequence is TGCGCCAGCAGCTTGGTGGGGACTAGGAGTGCAGATACGCAGTATTTT.

In this sample, this clonotype turned up a few times. One end of the junction does not line up with germline, which may come from a read error. This chain uses TRBV4-2 with TRBJ2-3; 7 bases match TRBD2. CDR3 size: 20 residues. Germline CDR1 reads LGHNA; CDR2 reads YNFKEQ. CDR3 in amino acids: CASSQERRPGWREFTYTQYF. The CDR3 nucleotides are TGTGCCAGCAGCCAAGAACGGCGGCCAGGCTGGCGGGAGTTCACATATACGCAGTATTTT.

The CDR3 loop reads CASSPLPPSGDRYEQYF. The CDR3 DNA reads TGTGCCAGCTCACCCCTACCGCCTAGCGGGGACCGCTACGAGCAGTACTTC. The chain recombines TRBV18 with TRBJ2-7; 9 bases align to TRBD2. Germline V gives CDR1 KGHSH, CDR2 LQKENI. V lost 3 bases to trimming and J lost 3 bases; unmatched junction nucleotides: 12. The CDR3 covers 17 residues. The full variable domain, with the rest looked up from reference TRBV18 and TRBJ2-7, is NAGVMQNPRHLVRRRGQEARLRCSPMKGHSHVYWYRQLPEEGLKFMVYLQKENIIDESGMPKERFSAEFPKEGPSILRIQQVVRGDSAAYFCASSPLPPSGDRYEQYFGPGTRLTVT.

The V call is TRBV15, the J call TRBJ1-5, with TRBD1 as a possible D gene (5 bases). The germline V and J ends were trimmed by 3 bases and 0 bases, with 15 bases remaining between them. The germline V gene encodes CDR1 LNHNV and CDR2 YYDKDF (reference sequence). This CDR3 has 17 amino acids. CDR3 DNA: TGTGCCACCAGCAGTGCGGTTGGGGGGAATAGCAATCAGCCCCAGCATTTT. This translates into CATSSAVGGNSNQPQHF.